This TCR beta chain stems from a study of PD-L1 blockade in urothelial cancer. The protocol was immunoSEQ multiplex PCR, while the TCRdb copy is restricted to in-frame clones and leaves out a portion. The sample yields some 100,000 clones, about 90% seen once. Sequences were derived from PBMCs, sampled around atezolizumab (anti-PD-L1) treatment. The origin of this receptor is a woman of 80 years or more with urothelial cancer.

CDR3 nucleotide sequence: TGTGCCAGCAGCTTGGTGGAGGGGACTGAAGCTTTCTTT. This sequence encodes CASSLVEGTEAFF. This chain uses TRBV5-4 with TRBJ1-1; D perhaps matches TRBD1 (5 bases). Germline assignment: CDR1 SGHNT and CDR2 YYREEE (reference sequence). V lost 0 bases and J lost 5, with 8 bases in between. The CDR3 runs to 13 residues.